A selection of T cell receptor beta chains follows, all from one sample in a study of blood T cell repertoires in COVID-19. Only in-frame clones appear in the TCRdb table, and some are missing; sequencing was by immunoSEQ multiplex PCR. Among roughly 100,000 clones listed, about nine tenths were seen once. The specimen was peripheral blood. The receptors come from a woman aged 45 to 65 with COVID-19, enrolled during active disease. CDR3s include the opening cysteine and the closing phenylalanine or tryptophan. A D gene is named only where the DNA matches it firmly. Only some rows state a clone size, as once, few, many or a class for expanded clones.

j_gene,v_gene,d_gene,abundance,CDR3nt,CDR3aa
TRBJ2-3,TRBV3-1/TRBV3-2,TRBD2,.,TGTGCCAGCAGCCAAGAATTGCGGGGGAGGACAGATACGCAGTATTTT,CASSQELRGRTDTQYF
TRBJ2-7,TRBV18,TRBD2,.,TGTGCCAGCTCACCCCGGGGAGGGGTCAATACCTACGAGCAGTACTTC,CASSPRGGVNTYEQYF
TRBJ1-2,TRBV7-9,.,.,TGTGCCAGCAGCTTAGCGGGCAGATACTATGGCTACACCTTC,CASSLAGRYYGYTF
TRBJ1-6,TRBV6-5,TRBD1,.,TGTGCCAGCAGTTATAGGGGGCAGAATTCACCCCTCCACTTT,CASSYRGQNSPLHF
TRBJ2-1,TRBV19,.,.,TGTGCCAGTAGTATTGGCCAGAACAATGAGCAGTTCTTC,CASSIGQNNEQFF
TRBJ1-1,TRBV28,TRBD1,.,TGTGCCAGCCACTTCCAGGGGGGTGCTTTCTTT,CASHFQGGAFF
TRBJ2-3,TRBV5-4,.,.,TGTGCCAGCAGCTCCCAACTAAGCTCAGATACGCAGTATTTT,CASSSQLSSDTQYF
TRBJ1-1,TRBV6-5,TRBD1,.,TGTGCCAGCACCCCGGGACAGGGTAACACTGAAGCTTTCTTT,CASTPGQGNTEAFF
TRBJ2-3,TRBV24-1,TRBD1,once,TGTGCCACCTCGCAACCGGGACAGGGGATCGCAGATACGCAGTATTTT,CATSQPGQGIADTQYF
TRBJ1-4,TRBV19,.,.,TGTGCCACAAGGGGGACGGCTAATGAAAAACTGTTTTTT,CATRGTANEKLFF
TRBJ1-1,TRBV28,.,few,TGTGCCAGCAGTTTAACTTTGCGGGAAGCTTTCTTT,CASSLTLREAFF
TRBJ1-2,TRBV11-3,.,.,TGTGCCAGCAGCTTCTGGGGGCTTGACCTACACTACACCTTC,CASSFWGLDLHYTF
TRBJ1-3,TRBV30,.,.,TGTGCCTGGAGTGGGGCCGGGACTGTTGGAAACACCATATATTTT,CAWSGAGTVGNTIYF
TRBJ1-5,TRBV7-9,.,.,TGTGCCAGCAGCTCATCCGATCGGGGGGCCAATCAGCCCCAGCATTTT,CASSSSDRGANQPQHF
TRBJ1-5,TRBV4-1,.,once,TGCGCCAGCAGCCAACCCGAACGGACAGTTGATCAGCCCCAGCATTTT,CASSQPERTVDQPQHF
TRBJ1-5,TRBV30,.,.,TGTGCCTCCCGATGGGGCATTTATAGCAATCAGCCCCAGCATTTT,CASRWGIYSNQPQHF
TRBJ1-4,TRBV7-6,.,.,TGTGCCAGCAGCTTGGGGGGAGAAAAACTGTTTTTT,CASSLGGEKLFF